This T cell receptor beta chain was captured by sequencing in a study of cytomegalovirus exposure and HLA in healthy donors. The study, taken as a whole, reports: Among the CMV-associated chains, a few were confirmed in vitro as specific for CMV antigens.

PCR was performed using 60 Vbeta and 13 Jbeta primers. This table comes from immunoSEQ multiplex PCR, and its TCRdb copy is limited to in-frame clones, with some not included. The table lists under 200,000 clones, roughly 90% of them singletons. This clone was picked up one time. Its cognate antigen is unknown. The TCR sequence derives from a woman under 40 in good health and CMV-seronegative. The source material was PBMCs.

The CDR3 coding sequence is TGCAGCGTGAAACTAGCTTACAATGAGCAGTTCTTC. It yields the protein CSVKLAYNEQFF. This chain uses TRBV29-1 with TRBJ2-1; D is perhaps TRBD2 (6 bases). Germline V gene data show CDR1 as SQVTM and CDR2 as ANQGSEA. V was pared by 6 bases and J by 4 bases, with 10 bases between. The CDR3 length is 12 residues.